This TCR beta chain was captured by sequencing in a study of blood T cell repertoires in COVID-19. Study context: Sample material is recorded as cDNA or gDNA derived from T cells, B-cell-depleted T cells, or PBMCs.

Per germline, CDR1 SGDLS and CDR2 YYNGEE. The CDR3 is 15 amino acids. Trimming removed 4 bases from V and 4 bases from J; junction bases left unmatched: 10. Profiled with immunoSEQ multiplex PCR; TCRdb holds only in-frame clones, not every one. Of hundreds of thousands of clones in the sample, approximately 89% were seen once. Cohorts were assigned according to the clinical history that participants reported. The TCR was taken from a woman in her thirties or forties who had recovered from COVID-19. The J gene is TRBJ2-7, the V gene TRBV9; 8 bases agree with TRBD1. The specimen sequenced was PBMCs or T cells enriched from blood (not recorded which). The DNA of the CDR3 is TGTGCCAGCAGCATAGCCGGACAGGGTAAATACGAGCAGTACTTC. It codes for CASSIAGQGKYEQYF.